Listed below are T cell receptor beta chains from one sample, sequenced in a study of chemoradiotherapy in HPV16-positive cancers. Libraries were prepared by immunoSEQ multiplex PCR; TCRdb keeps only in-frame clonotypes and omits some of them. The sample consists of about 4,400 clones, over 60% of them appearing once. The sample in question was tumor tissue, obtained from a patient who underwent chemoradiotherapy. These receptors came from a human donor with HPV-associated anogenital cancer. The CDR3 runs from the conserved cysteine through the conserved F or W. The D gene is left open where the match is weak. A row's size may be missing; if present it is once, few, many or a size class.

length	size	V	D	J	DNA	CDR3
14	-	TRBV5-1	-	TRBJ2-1	TGCGCCAGCAGCACCGGGACTCCAAGGGGTGAGCAGTTCTTC	CASSTGTPRGEQFF
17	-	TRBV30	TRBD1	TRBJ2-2	TGTGCCTGGAGTGTTCGGAGGGGGACAGGGAACACCGGGGAGCTGTTTTTT	CAWSVRRGTGNTGELFF
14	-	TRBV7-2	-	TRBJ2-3	TGTGCCAGCAGCTTAATAGCGGGCACAGATACGCAGTATTTT	CASSLIAGTDTQYF
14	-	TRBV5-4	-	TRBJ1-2	TGTGCCAGCAGTTTATCAGGGTTGGGCTATGGCTACACCTTC	CASSLSGLGYGYTF
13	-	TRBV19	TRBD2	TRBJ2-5	TGTGCCACACAGACTAGCGGGAGTGAGACCCAGTACTTC	CATQTSGSETQYF
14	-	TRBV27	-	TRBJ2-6	TGTGCCAGCAGTTTACAGGGTGGGGCCAACGTCCTGACTTTC	CASSLQGGANVLTF
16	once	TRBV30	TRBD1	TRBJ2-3	TGTGCCTGGAGTGCGGGACAGGGGGCGGCCACAGATACGCAGTATTTT	CAWSAGQGAATDTQYF
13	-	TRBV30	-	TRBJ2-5	TGTGCCTGGAGTGCCCGGGTTGAGGGGACCCAGTACTTC	CAWSARVEGTQYF
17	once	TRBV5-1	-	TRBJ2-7	TGCGCCAGCACCACTGGGGGGGGCGTAGGGAGCTCCTACGAGCAGTACTTC	CASTTGGGVGSSYEQYF
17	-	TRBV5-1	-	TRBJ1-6	TGCGCCAGCAGCAGAGGATTAACCGGGACTTATAATTCACCCCTCCACTTT	CASSRGLTGTYNSPLHF
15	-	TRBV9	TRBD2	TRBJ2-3	TGTGCCAGTTCCTTGAGCGGGACTAGCACAGATACGCAGTATTTT	CASSLSGTSTDTQYF
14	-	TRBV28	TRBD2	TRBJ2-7	TGTGCCAGCAGCCTGCTGGGACTAGCGGTCCCCCAATACTTC	CASSLLGLAVPQYF
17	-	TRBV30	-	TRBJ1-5	TGTGCCTGGAGTATCCGCAGGGAGGGCATCAGGAGTCAGCCCCAGCATTTT	CAWSIRREGIRSQPQHF
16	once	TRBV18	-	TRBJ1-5	TGTGCCAGCTCACCTGAGGGGCGTAATAGCAATCAGCCCCAGCATTTT	CASSPEGRNSNQPQHF
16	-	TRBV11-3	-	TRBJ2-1	TGTGCCAGCAGCTTAGGGCAGAGGACTATCTCAGAGGAGCAGTTCTTC	CASSLGQRTISEEQFF
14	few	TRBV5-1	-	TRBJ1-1	TGCGCCAGCAGCTTGGGGCAGGCGAACACTGAAGCTTTCTTT	CASSLGQANTEAFF
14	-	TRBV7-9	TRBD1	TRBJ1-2	TGTGCCAGCAGCTCCCCCGGGACAGGGGACGGCTACACCTTC	CASSSPGTGDGYTF
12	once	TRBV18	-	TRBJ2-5	TGTGCCAGCTCACCTGGGATGGAGACCCAGTACTTC	CASSPGMETQYF
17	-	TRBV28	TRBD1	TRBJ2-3	TGTGCCAGCTTCCATTCATATTCGACAGGGACCACAGATACGCAGTATTTT	CASFHSYSTGTTDTQYF
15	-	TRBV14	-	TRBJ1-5	TGTGCCAGCAGCCAACGTTCAGGGGTGAATCAGCCCCAGCATTTT	CASSQRSGVNQPQHF
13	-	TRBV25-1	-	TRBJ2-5	TGTGCCAGCAGTCAGGGCACCCAAGAGACCCAGTACTTC	CASSQGTQETQYF
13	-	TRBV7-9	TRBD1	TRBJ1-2	TGTGCCAGCAGCGAGGGGACAGCAGATGGCTACACCTTC	CASSEGTADGYTF
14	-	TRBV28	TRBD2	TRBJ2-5	TGTGCCAGCAGTCCCCTGGGACTAACGGAGACCCAGTACTTC	CASSPLGLTETQYF
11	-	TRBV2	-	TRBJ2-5	TGTGCCAGCAAGGGGGGTGAGACCCAGTACTTC	CASKGGETQYF
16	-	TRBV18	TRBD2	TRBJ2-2	TGTGCCAGCTCACCGACCAGCGGGAGAGGCACCGGGGAGCTGTTTTTT	CASSPTSGRGTGELFF
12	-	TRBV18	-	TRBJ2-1	TGTGCCAGCTCACCCAACAGGGATGAGCAGTTCTTC	CASSPNRDEQFF
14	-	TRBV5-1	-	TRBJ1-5	TGCGCCAGCAGCTTCGGGGACGGGAATCAGCCCCAGCATTTT	CASSFGDGNQPQHF
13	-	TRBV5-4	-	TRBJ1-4	TGTGCCAGCAGCCGGGTACTGGGAGAAAAACTGTTTTTT	CASSRVLGEKLFF
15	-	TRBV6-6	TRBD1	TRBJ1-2	TGTGCCAGCAGTTACGGGACAGGGGCTAACTATGGCTACACCTTC	CASSYGTGANYGYTF
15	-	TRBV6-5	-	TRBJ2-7	TGTGCCAGCATCGAACGGCCTGTTACCTTATACGAGCAGTACTTC	CASIERPVTLYEQYF
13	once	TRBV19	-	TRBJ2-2	TGTGCCAGTAGGGCTCTGGCAGCCGGGGAGCTGTTTTTT	CASRALAAGELFF
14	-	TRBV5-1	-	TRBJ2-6	TGCGCCAGCAGCCCCCGAAATGGGGCCAACGTCCTGACTTTC	CASSPRNGANVLTF
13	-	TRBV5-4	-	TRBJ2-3	TGTGCCAGCAGCTCAACCAGCACAGATACGCAGTATTTT	CASSSTSTDTQYF
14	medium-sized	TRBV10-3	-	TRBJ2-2	TGTGCCATCAGAGGCCCCTACAGGGACGGGGAGCTGTTTTTT	CAIRGPYRDGELFF
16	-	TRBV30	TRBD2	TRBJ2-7	TGTGCCTGGAGACCAAGGAAGGCGGGAGTCTCCCACGAGCAGTACTTC	CAWRPRKAGVSHEQYF
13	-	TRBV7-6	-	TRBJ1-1	TGTGCCAGCAGCTTAGGGGAGCGGACTGAAGCTTTCTTT	CASSLGERTEAFF
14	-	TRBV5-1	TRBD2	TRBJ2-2	TGCGCCAGCACAGATAGCGGGTCCGCCGGGGAGCTGTTTTTT	CASTDSGSAGELFF